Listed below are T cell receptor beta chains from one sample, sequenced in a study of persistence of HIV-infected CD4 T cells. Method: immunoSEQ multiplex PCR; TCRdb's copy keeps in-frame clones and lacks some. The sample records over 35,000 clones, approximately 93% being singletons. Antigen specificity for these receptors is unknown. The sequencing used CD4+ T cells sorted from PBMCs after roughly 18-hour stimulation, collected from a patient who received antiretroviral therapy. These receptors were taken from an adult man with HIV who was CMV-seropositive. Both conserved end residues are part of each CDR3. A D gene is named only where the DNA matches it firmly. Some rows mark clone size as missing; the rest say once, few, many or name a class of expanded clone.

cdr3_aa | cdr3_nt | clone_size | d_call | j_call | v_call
CASSFWGYTEAFF | TGTGCCAGCAGTTTCTGGGGGTACACTGAAGCTTTCTTT | . | . | TRBJ1-1 | TRBV27
CASSLEGGANVLTF | TGTGCCAGCAGCTTGGAAGGAGGGGCCAACGTCCTGACTTTC | once | . | TRBJ2-6 | TRBV6-1
CASISGGATDTQYF | TGTGCCAGCATTAGCGGGGGGGCGACAGATACGCAGTATTTT | . | TRBD2 | TRBJ2-3 | TRBV2
CAWNSNMNTEAFF | TGTGCCTGGAATTCCAACATGAACACTGAAGCTTTCTTT | . | . | TRBJ1-1 | TRBV30
CASSYNNLNTEAFF | TGTGCCAGCAGCTACAATAATTTGAACACTGAAGCTTTCTTT | . | . | TRBJ1-1 | TRBV3-1/TRBV3-2
CASSYSQPGNTIYF | TGTGCCAGCAGTTACTCCCAACCTGGAAACACCATATATTTT | few | . | TRBJ1-3 | TRBV6-6
CASSPPSYNEQFF | TGTGCCAGCAGCCCCCCCAGCTACAATGAGCAGTTCTTC | . | . | TRBJ2-1 | TRBV7-2
CASTVSPAGTYNEQFF | TGCGCCAGCACCGTCTCCCCGGCGGGGACCTACAATGAGCAGTTCTTC | . | . | TRBJ2-1 | TRBV5-1
CASRPGQLNSPLHF | TGTGCCAGCAGACCCGGACAGTTAAATTCACCCCTCCACTTT | . | . | TRBJ1-6 | TRBV6-5
CASSIGQAGGDTQYF | TGCGCCAGCAGCATCGGACAGGCCGGGGGAGATACGCAGTATTTT | once | . | TRBJ2-3 | TRBV5-1
CASSLIGNSYEQYF | TGTGCCAGCAGCTTAATAGGTAACTCCTACGAGCAGTACTTC | . | . | TRBJ2-7 | TRBV7-2
CSVGGVTEAFF | TGCAGCGTTGGAGGGGTCACTGAAGCTTTCTTT | few | . | TRBJ1-1 | TRBV29-1
CASSLLVLEAFF | TGTGCCAGCAGCTTACTCGTACTTGAAGCTTTCTTT | . | . | TRBJ1-1 | TRBV7-9
CAITGLAGTGELFF | TGTGCCATCACGGGGCTAGCCGGTACCGGGGAGCTGTTTTTT | once | . | TRBJ2-2 | TRBV10-3
CAISESQGQETQYF | TGTGCCATCAGTGAGTCTCAGGGTCAAGAGACCCAGTACTTC | few | . | TRBJ2-5 | TRBV10-3
CASGLDGAGNQPQHF | TGTGCTAGTGGTTTGGACGGGGCGGGCAATCAGCCCCAGCATTTT | . | . | TRBJ1-5 | TRBV12-5
CASRPVQDHTNTGELFF | TGCGCCAGCAGACCCGTACAGGACCACACGAACACCGGGGAGCTGTTTTTT | . | . | TRBJ2-2 | TRBV5-1
CAISESRRGDTGELFF | TGTGCCATCAGTGAGTCGAGACGGGGGGACACCGGGGAGCTGTTTTTT | . | TRBD2 | TRBJ2-2 | TRBV10-3
CASSQGGRASSPSYEQYF | TGTGCCAGCAGCCAAGGGGGCAGGGCGTCTAGTCCGTCATACGAGCAGTACTTC | . | . | TRBJ2-7 | TRBV3-1/TRBV3-2
CASSPEGNGNTIYF | TGTGCCAGCAGCCCCGAGGGGAATGGAAACACCATATATTTT | . | . | TRBJ1-3 | TRBV9
CASSLAWTTQPQHF | TGTGCCAGCAGCTTAGCTTGGACAACGCAGCCCCAGCATTTT | few | . | TRBJ1-5 | TRBV7-9
CASSAGPWQPQHF | TGTGCCAGCAGTGCCGGTCCCTGGCAGCCCCAGCATTTT | . | . | TRBJ1-5 | TRBV6-4
CASSSRTGGASYNEQFF | TGTGCCAGCAGCTCCAGGACAGGGGGCGCCTCCTACAATGAGCAGTTCTTC | once | TRBD1 | TRBJ2-1 | TRBV7-9
CASSTGDDQPQHF | TGTGCCAGCAGTACAGGGGACGATCAGCCCCAGCATTTT | few | TRBD1 | TRBJ1-5 | TRBV6-5
CASSYYGTHLGEQYF | TGTGCCAGCAGTTATTACGGGACTCACCTCGGCGAGCAGTACTTC | . | . | TRBJ2-7 | TRBV6-2/TRBV6-3
CASSLDQGDGELFF | TGCGCCAGCAGCTTGGACCAGGGGGACGGGGAGCTGTTTTTT | . | TRBD1 | TRBJ2-2 | TRBV5-1
CASSIGGGTGELFF | TGTGCCAGTAGTATTGGTGGGGGGACCGGGGAGCTGTTTTTT | . | . | TRBJ2-2 | TRBV19
CASSQENPTGTPLSYTF | TGTGCCAGCAGCCAAGAGAACCCGACCGGGACACCCCTTAGCTACACCTTC | once | . | TRBJ1-2 | TRBV3-1/TRBV3-2
CASSQGSGGTVGSYNEQFF | TGCGCCAGCAGCCAAGGCAGCGGGGGTACGGTGGGCTCCTACAATGAGCAGTTCTTC | . | TRBD2 | TRBJ2-1 | TRBV4-1
CASTQGRQAKNIQYF | TGTGCCAGCACTCAGGGGAGGCAGGCTAAAAACATTCAGTACTTC | once | . | TRBJ2-4 | TRBV6-5
CASSPRPGGIYEQFF | TGTGCCAGCAGCCCACGCCCAGGGGGGATATATGAGCAGTTCTTC | . | . | TRBJ2-1 | TRBV7-6
CASSLSTGTANSPLHF | TGTGCCAGCAGCTTATCGACGGGGACGGCTAATTCACCCCTCCACTTT | once | . | TRBJ1-6 | TRBV11-2
CASSVEGGGLDTQYF | TGTGCCAGCAGTGTGGAAGGGGGGGGCCTAGATACGCAGTATTTT | . | . | TRBJ2-3 | TRBV6-4
CASSEGLAPKSYNEQFF | TGCGCCAGCAGCGAGGGACTTGCCCCAAAGTCCTACAATGAGCAGTTCTTC | . | . | TRBJ2-1 | TRBV5-1
CASSLSHSYNSPLHF | TGTGCCAGCAGTTTGAGTCACTCCTATAATTCACCCCTCCACTTT | . | . | TRBJ1-6 | TRBV27
CASSPYRSPVIQPQHF | TGTGCCAGCAGTCCATACAGGTCACCTGTCATCCAGCCCCAGCATTTT | . | . | TRBJ1-5 | TRBV28
CASSQDLSGSPGELFF | TGTGCCAGCAGCCAAGATCTGAGTGGGTCCCCCGGGGAGCTGTTTTTT | . | . | TRBJ2-2 | TRBV4-2
CASSAYSDPMNTEAFF | TGTGCCAGCAGTGCCTACAGCGACCCAATGAACACTGAAGCTTTCTTT | once | . | TRBJ1-1 | TRBV6-1
CASSARTGGNQPQHF | TGTGCCAGCAGTGCCCGGACAGGGGGCAATCAGCCCCAGCATTTT | . | TRBD1 | TRBJ1-5 | TRBV27
CASSLPRGNTEAFF | TGTGCCAGCAGTTTACCAAGGGGGAACACTGAAGCTTTCTTT | . | . | TRBJ1-1 | TRBV28
CASSSNSGANVLTF | TGTGCCAGCAGCTCGAACTCTGGGGCCAACGTCCTGACTTTC | . | . | TRBJ2-6 | TRBV5-5
CASSRSTGSTDTQYF | TGTGCCAGCAGTCGCTCCACGGGCAGCACAGATACGCAGTATTTT | once | . | TRBJ2-3 | TRBV6-5
CASSGYDQPQHF | TGCGCCAGCAGCGGATACGATCAGCCCCAGCATTTT | . | . | TRBJ1-5 | TRBV10-2
CASTEVQTEAFF | TGTGCCAGCACCGAAGTTCAAACTGAAGCTTTCTTT | . | . | TRBJ1-1 | TRBV28
CASSETRGGPGELFF | TGTGCCAGCAGTGAGACACGGGGGGGGCCCGGGGAGCTGTTTTTT | . | TRBD2 | TRBJ2-2 | TRBV6-1
CASSLGGGIEQFF | TGTGCCAGCAGCTTAGGAGGGGGAATAGAGCAGTTCTTC | . | . | TRBJ2-1 | TRBV7-2